This TCR beta chain comes out of a study of blood T cell repertoires in COVID-19. At the level of the study: Material from acute and convalescent COVID-19 was sourced from the United States, Italy and Spain. T cells, B-cell-depleted T cells, or PBMCs supplied cDNA or gDNA.

Clones were read by immunoSEQ multiplex PCR, and TCRdb kept only the in-frame ones, dropping some. The sample lists fewer than 150,000 clones, around 80% occurring once. Per germline, CDR1 SEHNR and CDR2 FQNEAQ (reference sequence). V shed 0 bases, J shed 4 bases, and the junction held 8 bases outside the gene matches. This CDR3 region has 16 residues. What was sequenced was peripheral blood. The V gene is TRBV7-9, the J gene TRBJ1-2; the match to TRBD1 covers 7 bases. The sequence was obtained from a human donor in a cohort sampled during active COVID-19. The CDR3 DNA reads as TGTGCCAGCAGCTTAGCTGAACGAGGGGGCCGCTATGGCTACACCTTC. Translating gives CASSLAERGGRYGYTF.